The T cell receptor (beta chain) described here comes from a study of T cell changes during pregnancy in multiple sclerosis. CDR3 length: 14 amino acids. Germline V gene lookup returns CDR1 SEHNR and CDR2 FQNEAQ (reference sequence). Trimming at V came to 4 bases and at J to 4 bases, leaving 6 bases not matched to a gene. This clone appeared a single time. Produced via immunoSEQ multiplex PCR; TCRdb's table is partial and in-frame only. The sample consists of over 25,000 clones, about 88% of them appearing once. This sequence originates from a female donor in good health, enrolled as a control in a pregnancy study. The specimen comprised CD4+ T cells from peripheral blood mononuclear cells, sampled in the second trimester of pregnancy. The V call is TRBV7-9, the J call TRBJ1-1; TRBD1 aligns across 7 bases. CDR3 in amino acids: CASSSQGGGTEAFF. DNA of the CDR3: TGTGCCAGCAGCTCGCAGGGGGGCGGCACTGAAGCTTTCTTT.